The 17 T cell receptor beta chains presented below share a single source sample, sequenced in a study of T cell responses to AZD1222 COVID-19 vaccine. Data came from immunoSEQ multiplex PCR; TCRdb stores just in-frame clones and leaves some out. The data hold 250,000 or so clones, with approximately 93% observed a single time. The sample consisted of peripheral blood, taken on day 0 of AZD1222 vaccination. Receptor source: an adult in good health.

This clone was observed a single time. The gene calls are TRBV5-1 and TRBJ1-1, with a weak D call TRBD1 (6 bases). CDR3 length: 16 residues. Trimming left V 5 bases short and J 1 base short, with 18 bases between. The germline V gene has CDR1 SGHRS and CDR2 YFSETQ. The CDR3 here is CASSQQGLGENTEAFF. In DNA, the CDR3 is TGCGCCAGCAGTCAACAGGGCCTTGGGGAGAACACTGAAGCTTTCTTT.

Points on this clone: The junction departs from the called germline gene at one end, perhaps through a read error. J is TRBJ1-1 and V is TRBV7-7; D is unresolved. The CDR3 is 13 residues long. In germline, CDR1 is SSHAT, CDR2 FNYEAQ (reference sequence). DNA of the CDR3: TGTGCTAGCAGCTTAGATACAGAAACTGAAGCTTTCTTT. Protein: CASSLDTETEAFF.

The chain links TRBV5-5 to TRBJ1-5; 7 bases align to TRBD1. Germline CDR1 reads SGHKS; CDR2 reads YYEKEE (reference sequence). V dropped 4 bases and J dropped 2; count of bases not matched to a gene: 6. CDR3 length equals 15 residues. DNA of the CDR3: TGTGCCAGCAGCCCGACAGGGACAGGCAATCAGCCCCAGCATTTT. It codes for CASSPTGTGNQPQHF.

The J gene is TRBJ1-5, the V gene TRBV5-1; TRBD1 might be the D (5 bases). Germline V gene data show CDR1 as SGHRS and CDR2 as YFSETQ. CDR3 length equals 14 residues. V shed 0 bases and J shed 3 bases, with 7 bases lying between them. The CDR3 loop is CASSLEGTNQPQHF. CDR3 nucleotide sequence: TGCGCCAGCAGCTTGGAGGGGACCAATCAGCCCCAGCATTTT.

The chain employs TRBV2 and TRBJ1-6; D is possibly TRBD1 (6 bases). CDR1 is SNHLY, CDR2 FYNNEI, per germline. This CDR3 is built from 16 residues. V was cut by 8 bases and J by 2 bases, with 16 bases left in between. The CDR3 nucleotides are TGTGCCAGCCGAGGGGGGGGCGCACCCTATAATTCACCCCTCCACTTT. Protein sequence: CASRGGGAPYNSPLHF.

The gene calls are TRBV25-1 and TRBJ1-1; D is unresolved. The V gene lost 8 bases and the J gene lost 1 base, with 8 bases spanning the gap. Germline V lookup: CDR1 MGHDK, CDR2 SYGVNS. This CDR3 comprises 12 residues. The DNA of the CDR3 is TGTGCCAGCTCTTGGGGGAACACTGAAGCTTTCTTT. Encoded protein: CASSWGNTEAFF.

The CDR3 loop is CASSKPGPTYEQFF. The DNA for the CDR3 is TGTGCCAGCAGTAAACCCGGACCCACCTATGAGCAGTTCTTC. The J gene is TRBJ2-1, the V gene TRBV6-6, with D hard to call. The CDR3 contains 14 residues. Per the germline V gene, CDR1 is MNHNY and CDR2 is SVGAGI (reference sequence). V lost 5 bases and J 8 bases, leaving 16 bases between the germline ends.

The chain recombines TRBV25-1 with TRBJ1-2, with unresolved D. The V end was cut by 1 base, the J end by 5 bases, with 11 bases between. This CDR3 is built from 14 residues. Germline loops: CDR1 MGHDK, CDR2 SYGVNS. The CDR3 region is CASSESGGRYGYTF. CDR3 nucleotides: TGTGCCAGCAGTGAATCTGGAGGGAGGTATGGCTACACCTTC.

The chain recombines TRBV11-1 with TRBJ1-1; D gene uncertain. Germline V gives CDR1 SGHAT, CDR2 FQDESV (reference sequence). This CDR3 contains 13 residues. Between the trimmed V and J ends, which lost 5 bases and 4 bases, there was a span of 11 bases. The CDR3 DNA reads TGTGCCAGCAGCCCCCGACTCCGCACTGAAGCTTTCTTT. It is translated as CASSPRLRTEAFF.

The J gene is TRBJ1-5, the V gene TRBV24-1, with TRBD1 as a possible D gene (6 bases). The CDR3 consists of 19 residues. Germline loops: CDR1 KGHDR, CDR2 SFDVKD. V gave up 5 bases and J gave up 7 bases, with 29 bases separating them. The CDR3: CATSVPTNPNREKEQPQHF. DNA of the CDR3: TGTGCCACCAGTGTCCCCACCAACCCTAACAGGGAGAAGGAACAGCCCCAGCATTTT.

V is TRBV19 and J is TRBJ2-2, with 7 bases identical to TRBD1. In germline, CDR1 is LNHDA, CDR2 SQIVND (reference sequence). Trimming took 5 bases from V and 7 from J; bases not matched to a gene: 10. The CDR3 consists of 15 residues. For the CDR3, the DNA is TGTGCCAGTAGTGTTGACAGGGAAGGAGGCGGGGAGCTGTTTTTT. As protein: CASSVDREGGGELFF.

The rearrangement uses TRBV5-1 and TRBJ2-7; 9 bases agree with TRBD2. CDR3 length: 14 amino acids. V gave up 5 bases and J gave up 2 bases; unmatched junction bases: 5. Looked up from germline, CDR1 is SGHRS and CDR2 is YFSETQ. CDR3 bases: TGCGCCAGCAGGCCGACTAGCGGCGCCTACGAGCAGTACTTC. This gives the protein CASRPTSGAYEQYF.

The rearrangement uses TRBV19 and TRBJ1-4; D is uncertain. There are 12 residues in the CDR3. From germline, CDR1 is LNHDA and CDR2 SQIVND (reference sequence). V dropped 2 bases and J dropped 5 bases, with 3 bases sitting between them. CDR3 in amino acids: CASSIRNEKLFF. The DNA of the CDR3 is TGTGCCAGTAGTATAAGGAATGAAAAACTGTTTTTT.

The V call is TRBV18, the J call TRBJ2-7; the match to TRBD1 covers 8 bases. This CDR3 contains 14 residues. J was trimmed by 6 bases and V by 3 bases; bases with no gene match: 7. The germline gives CDR1 KGHSH, CDR2 LQKENI. In DNA, the CDR3 is TGTGCCAGCTCACCGGAGACAGGGGTTGGCGAGCAGTACTTC. The encoded protein is CASSPETGVGEQYF.

The V and J genes are TRBV18 and TRBJ2-5; a possible D gene is TRBD2 (5 bases). The CDR3 extends over 12 amino acids. Germline V gene lookup returns CDR1 KGHSH and CDR2 LQKENI. The V end was cut by 5 bases, the J end by 2 bases, with 6 bases between. The CDR3 DNA sequence: TGTGCCAGCTCATGGACTCAAGAGACCCAGTACTTC. This encodes CASSWTQETQYF.

This chain connects TRBV28 to TRBJ2-1; D may be TRBD1 (5 bases). V shed 8 bases and J shed 10 bases, with 18 bases lying between them. The CDR3 covers 13 residues. Germline CDR1 is MDHEN and CDR2 is SYDVKM. The CDR3 DNA follows: TGTGCCAGCGGCGATTGGGGCGGACGGGAGCAGTTCTTC. Protein product: CASGDWGGREQFF.

J is TRBJ1-2 and V is TRBV3-1 (or the pseudogene TRBV3-2); D call uncertain. The germline V and J ends were trimmed by 5 bases and 7 bases, with 14 bases remaining between them. The germline V gene encodes CDR1 LGHDT and CDR2 YNNKEL (reference sequence). The CDR3 length is 13 residues. The chain's CDR3 is CASSGRTIPGYTF. CDR3 bases: TGTGCCAGCAGCGGGCGGACGATTCCTGGCTACACCTTC.